This is a list of T cell receptor beta chains from one sample in a study of CD8+CD57+ T cells in acquired aplastic anemia. TCRdb processed the reads anew with MiXCR; each CDR3 protein has one entry. The repertoire consists of around 430,000 distinct CDR3 sequences, with around 33% occurring once and the leading ten covering 0.8% to 0.85%. Source material: sorted CD4+, CD8+, or CD8+CD57+ T cells (not recorded which) from PBMCs. The receptors come from a human donor with aplastic anemia. Each CDR3 is given with its conserved first and last residue. D genes are given only for firm matches. Clone size, where shown, is once, few, many, or a class for clones that have expanded.

cdr3_aa cdr3_nt j_call d_call v_call clone_size
CASSPRTGGLTSYGYTF TGTGCCAGCAGCCCCCGGACAGGGGGCCTAACCTCCTATGGCTACACCTTC TRBJ1-2 TRBD1 TRBV7-8 -
CATLGEGEKLFF TGTGCCACCTTAGGCGAGGGTGAAAAACTGTTTTTT TRBJ1-4 - TRBV10-3 many
CASSRLAGALGGDTQHF TGTGCCAGCAGCAGACTAGCGGGGGCGCTCGGGGGAGATACGCAGCATTTT TRBJ1-5 - TRBV9 -
CSVDSSYEQYF TGCAGCGTTGACAGCTCCTACGAGCAGTACTTC TRBJ2-7 - TRBV29-1 -
CASSSSPGIFGLGYTF TGTGCCAGCAGCTCCTCTCCAGGGATCTTCGGGCTTGGCTACACCTTC TRBJ1-2 - TRBV7-3 many
CASTQWLNTEAFF TGTGCCAGCACGCAGTGGTTGAACACTGAAGCTTTCTTT TRBJ1-1 - TRBV7-2 -
CASSQDLPGIGNQPQHF TGCGCCAGCAGCCAAGACCTTCCCGGGATCGGCAATCAGCCCCAGCATTTT TRBJ1-5 - TRBV4-3 -
CASSVAPGDRGHNSPLHF TGTGCCAGCAGCGTAGCCCCCGGGGACAGGGGGCATAATTCACCCCTCCACTTT TRBJ1-6 TRBD1 TRBV9 few
CASSVDGSYEQYF TGTGCCAGCAGCGTCGACGGGTCCTACGAGCAGTACTTC TRBJ2-7 - TRBV7-8 many
CASSTAVHSYEQYF TGTGCCAGTAGTACAGCGGTTCACTCCTACGAGCAGTACTTC TRBJ2-7 - TRBV19 many
CASGLAGLRSTDTQYF TGTGCTAGTGGTTTAGCCGGACTACGAAGCACAGATACGCAGTATTTT TRBJ2-3 - TRBV12-5 -
CASSSIQGATGELFF TGTGCCAGCAGCTCAATACAGGGGGCCACCGGGGAGCTGTTTTTT TRBJ2-2 TRBD1 TRBV11-2 -
CASSYSPRVNLMNTEAFF TGTGCCAGCAGTTACTCGCCCAGGGTCAACCTTATGAACACTGAAGCTTTCTTT TRBJ1-1 - TRBV6-2/TRBV6-3 -
CASLRAQNYGYTF TGTGCCAGTTTGCGGGCGCAAAACTATGGCTACACCTTC TRBJ1-2 - TRBV28 few
CASSAAADNSPLHF TGTGCCAGTAGTGCGGCAGCAGATAATTCACCCCTCCACTTT TRBJ1-6 - TRBV19 -
CASRGQGEETQYF TGTGCCAGCAGGGGACAGGGTGAAGAGACCCAGTACTTC TRBJ2-5 TRBD1 TRBV9 few
CASSQLSGRNGYTF TGTGCCAGCAGCCAACTATCGGGGCGGAATGGCTACACCTTC TRBJ1-2 - TRBV14 -
CAWSFDANQPQHF TGTGCCTGGAGTTTCGATGCAAATCAGCCCCAGCATTTT TRBJ1-5 - TRBV30 -
CSAPQVIGSYNEQFF TGCAGTGCCCCACAAGTAATTGGATCCTACAATGAGCAGTTCTTC TRBJ2-1 - TRBV20-1 few
CATSGGITDQPQHF TGTGCCACCAGTGGCGGTATTACAGATCAGCCCCAACATTTT TRBJ1-5 - TRBV24-1 -
CASSHRGNNEQFF TGTGCCAGCAGTCATAGGGGAAACAATGAGCAGTTCTTC TRBJ2-1 - TRBV5-6 -
CSQELGWPQHF TGCAGCCAAGAGTTGGGCTGGCCCCAGCATTTT TRBJ1-5 - TRBV29-1 -
CASSYRVEQPQHF TGTGCCAGCAGCTACAGGGTGGAGCAGCCCCAGCATTTT TRBJ1-5 - TRBV12-3/TRBV12-4 many
CASSLVGQETYGYTF TGTGCCAGCAGTTTAGTGGGACAGGAGACCTATGGCTACACCTTC TRBJ1-2 TRBD1 TRBV28 few
CASSTTRDRGDNQPQHF TGTGCCAGCAGCACAACCCGGGACAGGGGCGACAATCAGCCCCAGCATTTT TRBJ1-5 TRBD1 TRBV12-3/TRBV12-4 few
CASSFAGGYTF TGTGCCAGCAGCTTTGCGGGGGGCTACACCTTC TRBJ1-2 - TRBV11-3 many
CASSASRYEQYF TGTGCCAGCAGCGCTAGCAGATACGAGCAGTACTTC TRBJ2-7 - TRBV2 -